This T cell receptor beta chain was obtained from a study of shared clonotypes between healthy human individuals. As handled by the study authors: Junction-only immunoSEQ data arrived without quality scores, meaning filtering differed. Assay used: immunoSEQ multiplex PCR; TCRdb lists only in-frame clones, some missing. V and J calls and clone size are those listed in that table; D and trimming were worked out from the DNA. Counted here are 80,000 to 100,000 clones, approximately 63% occurring once; the ten biggest clones make up about half. The CDR3 loop spans 12 amino acids. Germline loops: CDR1 SGHNT, CDR2 YYREEE (reference sequence). The V end was cut by 5 bases, the J end by 5 bases, with 10 bases between.

This rearrangement joins TRBV5-4 to TRBJ1-2, with D uncertain. This receptor was identified in a man aged 30-40 years in good health. Sequenced material: memory CD8+ T cells sorted from blood. Subset indicated: CD45RO+ cells pooled with CCR7-negative TemRA cells. The CDR3 is CASSGNMYGYTF. CDR3 DNA: TGTGCCAGCAGTGGGAACATGTATGGCTACACCTTC.